The clone carrying this T cell receptor (beta chain) was observed many times. Its antigen is as yet unknown. Germline-derived CDR1 and CDR2 are MNHEY and SMNVEV (reference sequence). The CDR3 totals 14 residues. Trimming cost V 4 bases and J 9 bases, with 16 bases left between them. Using its own MiXCR run on the reads, TCRdb lists one record per CDR3 protein. The sample holds around 74,000 distinct CDR3 sequences, roughly 3.6% seen once. The data derive from a study of T cell repertoires in cytomegalovirus infection. For the study at large: Based on public TCR beta signatures, there were indications of CMV infection and of a matching HLA type.

Study outcomes and limitations: In two of eight donors, the top clonotype was HLA-C-restricted CMV-specific.

The gene calls are TRBV27 and TRBJ1-5, with D maybe TRBD1 (5 bases). The source of this sequence is a human donor in good health (CMV status not recorded). Some clones in this sample may be carry-over from other donors' samples. Sequenced: PBMCs. As DNA, the CDR3 is TGTGCCAGCAGTTCTGGGGCAGGCACAGGGCCCCAGCATTTT. Its protein is CASSSGAGTGPQHF.